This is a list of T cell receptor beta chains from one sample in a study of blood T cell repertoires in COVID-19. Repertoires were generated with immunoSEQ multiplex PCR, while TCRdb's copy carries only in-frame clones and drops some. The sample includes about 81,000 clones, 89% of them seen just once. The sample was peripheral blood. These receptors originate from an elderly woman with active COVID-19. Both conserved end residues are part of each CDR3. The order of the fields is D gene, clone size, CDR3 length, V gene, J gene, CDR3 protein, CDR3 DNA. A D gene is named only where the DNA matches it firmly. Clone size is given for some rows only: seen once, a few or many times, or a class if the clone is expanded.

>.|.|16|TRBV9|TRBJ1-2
CASSIHRADSRYGYTF
TGTGCCAGCAGCATACACAGGGCTGATTCACGCTATGGCTACACCTTC
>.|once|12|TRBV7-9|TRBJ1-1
CASSLGGDEAFF
TGTGCCAGCAGCTTAGGAGGTGATGAAGCTTTCTTT
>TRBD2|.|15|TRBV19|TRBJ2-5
CASSSLAGGLRAQYF
TGTGCCAGTAGTTCCCTAGCGGGAGGCCTGAGGGCCCAGTACTTC
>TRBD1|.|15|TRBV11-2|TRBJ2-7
CASSLGTGGPYEQYF
TGTGCCAGCAGCTTGGGGACAGGGGGACCCTACGAGCAGTACTTC
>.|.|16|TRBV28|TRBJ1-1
CASIASSGDRDTEAFF
TGTGCCAGCATTGCGTCATCCGGGGATAGGGACACTGAAGCTTTCTTT
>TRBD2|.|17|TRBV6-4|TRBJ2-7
CASKRGTSGNHSYEQYF
TGTGCCAGCAAAAGGGGAACTAGCGGAAACCACTCCTACGAGCAGTACTTC
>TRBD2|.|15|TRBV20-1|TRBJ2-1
CSASALSGPYNEQFF
TGCAGTGCTAGTGCCCTTAGCGGGCCATACAATGAGCAGTTCTTC
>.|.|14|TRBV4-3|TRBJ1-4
CASSPQGNGEKLFF
TGCGCCAGCAGCCCCCAGGGGAACGGTGAAAAACTGTTTTTT
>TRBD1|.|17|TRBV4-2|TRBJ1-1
CASSQDIAGHRGTEAFF
TGTGCCAGCAGCCAAGATATTGCGGGACACAGGGGGACTGAAGCTTTCTTT
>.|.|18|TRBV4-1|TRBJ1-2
CASSQDTPGGELNYGYTF
TGCGCCAGCAGCCAAGATACCCCTGGAGGGGAGCTTAACTATGGCTACACCTTC
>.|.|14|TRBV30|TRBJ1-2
CAWSTGGNAYGYTF
TGTGCCTGGAGTACGGGGGGCAATGCCTATGGCTACACCTTC
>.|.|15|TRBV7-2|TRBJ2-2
CASSYTWGLTGELFF
TGTGCCAGCAGCTATACTTGGGGGCTCACCGGGGAGCTGTTTTTT
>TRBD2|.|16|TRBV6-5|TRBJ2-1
CASSYVGGSSYNEQFF
TGTGCCAGCAGTTACGTAGGCGGGAGCTCCTACAATGAGCAGTTCTTC
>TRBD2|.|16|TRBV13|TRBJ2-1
CASSLGLAGDTNEQFF
TGTGCCAGCAGCTTAGGACTAGCGGGAGACACAAATGAGCAGTTCTTC
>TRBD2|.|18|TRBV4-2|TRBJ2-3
CASSQDIHGAGRTDTQYF
TGTGCCAGCAGCCAAGATATTCATGGAGCGGGACGGACAGATACGCAGTATTTT
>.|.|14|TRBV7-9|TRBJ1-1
CASSRIERNTEAFF
TGTGCCAGCAGCCGAATCGAGCGGAACACTGAAGCTTTCTTT
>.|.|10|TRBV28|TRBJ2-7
CASTGDEQYF
TGTGCCAGCACAGGGGACGAGCAGTACTTC
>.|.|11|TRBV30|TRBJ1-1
CAWTQNDEAFF
TGTGCCTGGACCCAGAATGATGAAGCTTTCTTT
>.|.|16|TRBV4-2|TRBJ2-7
CASSQDFRSSSYEQYF
TGTGCCAGCAGCCAAGATTTTAGGTCTAGCTCCTACGAGCAGTACTTC
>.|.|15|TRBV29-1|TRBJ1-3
CSVRPAGFSGNTIYF
TGCAGCGTCCGACCCGCGGGGTTCTCTGGAAACACCATATATTTT
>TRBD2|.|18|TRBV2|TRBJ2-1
CASSWDYPDDGGFGSPFF
TGTGCCAGCAGTTGGGACTACCCTGACGATGGAGGATTCGGGTCTCCGTTCTTC
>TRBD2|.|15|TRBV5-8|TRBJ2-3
CASSLGLAGGDTQYF
TGTGCCAGCAGCTTGGGTCTAGCGGGAGGAGATACGCAGTATTTT
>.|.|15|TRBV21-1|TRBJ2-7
CASSNWTSGSHEQYF
TGTGCCAGCAGCAATTGGACTAGCGGGAGCCACGAGCAGTACTTC
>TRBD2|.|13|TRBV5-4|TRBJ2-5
CASSLDAGGTQYF
TGTGCCAGCAGCTTGGACGCGGGAGGAACCCAGTACTTC
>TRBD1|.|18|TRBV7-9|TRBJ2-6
CASSPGWDRGGGANVLTF
TGTGCCAGCAGCCCGGGGTGGGACAGGGGCGGCGGGGCCAACGTCCTGACTTTC
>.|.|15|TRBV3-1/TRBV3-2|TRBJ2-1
CASSQYSKGPNEQFF
TGTGCCAGCAGCCAATACTCTAAGGGGCCCAATGAGCAGTTCTTC
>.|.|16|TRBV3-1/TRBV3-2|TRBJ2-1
CASSPGGGGAYNEQFF
TGTGCCAGCAGCCCCGGGGGTGGGGGTGCTTACAATGAGCAGTTCTTC
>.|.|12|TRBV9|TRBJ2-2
CASSALPGELFF
TGTGCCAGCAGCGCCCTCCCCGGGGAGCTGTTTTTT
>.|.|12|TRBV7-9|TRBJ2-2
CASSVATGELFF
TGTGCCAGCAGCGTGGCAACCGGGGAGCTGTTTTTT
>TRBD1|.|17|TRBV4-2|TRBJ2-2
CASSQEQGASVTGELFF
TGTGCCAGCAGCCAAGAACAGGGGGCTAGCGTCACCGGGGAGCTGTTTTTT
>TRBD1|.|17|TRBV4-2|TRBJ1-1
CASSPGSPDRGLTEAFF
TGTGCCAGCAGCCCAGGATCCCCCGACAGGGGGCTGACTGAAGCTTTCTTT
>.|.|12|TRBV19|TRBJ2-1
CASSLYENEQFF
TGTGCCAGTAGTCTATACGAAAACGAGCAGTTCTTC
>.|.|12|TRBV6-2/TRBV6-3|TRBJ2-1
CASSYLSNEQFF
TGTGCCAGCAGTTACCTTAGCAATGAGCAGTTCTTC
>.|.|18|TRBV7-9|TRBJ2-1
CASSSSGRRGVSYNEQFF
TGTGCCAGCAGCTCTTCGGGCCGAAGGGGCGTCAGCTACAATGAGCAGTTCTTC
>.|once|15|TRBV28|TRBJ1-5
CASRNGGGSNQPQHF
TGTGCCAGCAGAAACGGGGGGGGCAGCAATCAGCCCCAGCATTTT
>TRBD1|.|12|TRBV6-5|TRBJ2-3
CASRTGTDTQYF
TGTGCCAGCCGGACAGGGACAGATACGCAGTATTTT
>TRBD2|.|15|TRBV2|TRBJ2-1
CASRAFPGGSYEQFF
TGTGCCAGCAGGGCCTTCCCCGGGGGGTCGTATGAGCAGTTCTTC
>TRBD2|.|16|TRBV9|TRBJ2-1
CASSPKLAGVRNEQFF
TGTGCCAGCAGCCCAAAGCTAGCGGGGGTCCGCAATGAGCAGTTCTTC
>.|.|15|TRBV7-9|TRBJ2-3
CASSLRRDRADTQYF
TGTGCCAGCAGCTTACGGCGGGATAGGGCAGATACGCAGTATTTT